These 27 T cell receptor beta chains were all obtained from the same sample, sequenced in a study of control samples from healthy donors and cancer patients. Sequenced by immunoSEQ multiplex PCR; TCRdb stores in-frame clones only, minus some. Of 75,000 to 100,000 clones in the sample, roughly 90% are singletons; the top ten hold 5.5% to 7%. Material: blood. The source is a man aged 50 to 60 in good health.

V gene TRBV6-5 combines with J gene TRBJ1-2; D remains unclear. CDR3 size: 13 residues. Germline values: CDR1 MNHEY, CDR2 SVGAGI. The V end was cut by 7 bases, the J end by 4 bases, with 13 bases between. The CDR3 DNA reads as TGTGCCAGCAAGGTTGAACAGTCCTATGGCTACACCTTC. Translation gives CASKVEQSYGYTF.

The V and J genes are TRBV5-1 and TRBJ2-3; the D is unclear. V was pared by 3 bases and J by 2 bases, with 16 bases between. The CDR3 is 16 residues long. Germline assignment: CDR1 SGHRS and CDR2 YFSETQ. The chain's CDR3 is CASSSGWGWSTDTQYF. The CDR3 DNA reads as TGCGCCAGCAGCTCCGGGTGGGGATGGTCCACAGATACGCAGTATTTT.

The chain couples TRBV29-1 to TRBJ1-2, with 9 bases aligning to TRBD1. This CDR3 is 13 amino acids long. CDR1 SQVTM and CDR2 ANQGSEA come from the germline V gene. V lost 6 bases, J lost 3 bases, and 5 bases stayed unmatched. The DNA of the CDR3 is TGCAGCGTCCACAGGGGGCCGGACTATGGCTACACCTTC. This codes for CSVHRGPDYGYTF.

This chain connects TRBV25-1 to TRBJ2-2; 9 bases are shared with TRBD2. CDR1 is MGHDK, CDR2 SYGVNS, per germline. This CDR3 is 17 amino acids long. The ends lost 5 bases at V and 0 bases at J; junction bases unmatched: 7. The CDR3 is CASSQTRGGANTGELFF. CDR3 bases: TGTGCCAGCAGTCAAACTCGCGGGGGGGCGAACACCGGGGAGCTGTTTTTT.

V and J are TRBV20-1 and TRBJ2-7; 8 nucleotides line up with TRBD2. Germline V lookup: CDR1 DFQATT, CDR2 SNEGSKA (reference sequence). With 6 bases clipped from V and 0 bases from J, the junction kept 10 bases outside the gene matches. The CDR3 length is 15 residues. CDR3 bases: TGCAGTGCCAGTGTTCAGCGGGGGAGCTCCTACGAGCAGTACTTC. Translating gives CSASVQRGSSYEQYF.

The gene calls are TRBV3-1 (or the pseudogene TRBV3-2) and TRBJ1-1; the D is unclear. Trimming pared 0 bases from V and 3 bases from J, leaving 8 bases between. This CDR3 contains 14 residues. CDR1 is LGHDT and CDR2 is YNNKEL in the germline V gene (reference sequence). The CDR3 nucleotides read TGTGCCAGCAGCCAAGAGGGATATTACACTGAAGCTTTCTTT. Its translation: CASSQEGYYTEAFF.

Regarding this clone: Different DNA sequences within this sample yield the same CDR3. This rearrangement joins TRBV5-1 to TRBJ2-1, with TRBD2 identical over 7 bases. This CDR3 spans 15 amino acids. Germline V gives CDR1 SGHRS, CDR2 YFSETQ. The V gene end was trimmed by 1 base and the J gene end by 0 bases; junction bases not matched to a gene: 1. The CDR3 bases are TGCGCCAGCAGCTTGACGGGGGGCTCCTACAATGAGCAGTTCTTC. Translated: CASSLTGGSYNEQFF.

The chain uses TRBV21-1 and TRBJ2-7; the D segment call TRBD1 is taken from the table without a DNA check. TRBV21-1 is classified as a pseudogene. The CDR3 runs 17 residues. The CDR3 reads CASSKAARTGHRYEQYF. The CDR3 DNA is TGTGCCAGCAGCAAAGCGGCTCGAACAGGGCATAGGTACGAGCAGTACTTC.

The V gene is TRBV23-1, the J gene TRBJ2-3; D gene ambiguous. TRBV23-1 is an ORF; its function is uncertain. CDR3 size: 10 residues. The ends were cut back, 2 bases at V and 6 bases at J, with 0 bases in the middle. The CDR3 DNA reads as TGCGCCAGCAGTCAAGATACGCAGTATTTT. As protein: CASSQDTQYF.

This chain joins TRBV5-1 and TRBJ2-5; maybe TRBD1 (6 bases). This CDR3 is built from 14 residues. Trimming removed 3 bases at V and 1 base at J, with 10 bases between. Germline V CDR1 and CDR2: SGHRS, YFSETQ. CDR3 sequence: CASSSGQFQETQYF. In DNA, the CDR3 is TGCGCCAGCAGCTCCGGACAGTTCCAAGAGACCCAGTACTTC.

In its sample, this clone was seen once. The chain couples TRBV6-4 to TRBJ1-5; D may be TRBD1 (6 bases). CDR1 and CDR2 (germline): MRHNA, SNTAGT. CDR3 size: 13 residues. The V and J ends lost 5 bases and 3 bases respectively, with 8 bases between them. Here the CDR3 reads CASSQGFNQPQHF. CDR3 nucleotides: TGTGCCAGCAGTCAGGGGTTCAATCAGCCCCAGCATTTT.

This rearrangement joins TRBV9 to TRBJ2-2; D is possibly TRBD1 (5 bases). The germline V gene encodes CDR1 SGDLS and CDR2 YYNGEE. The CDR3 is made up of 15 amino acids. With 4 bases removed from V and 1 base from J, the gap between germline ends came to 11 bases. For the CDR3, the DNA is TGTGCCAGCAGCCCCTCGACAGTGAACACCGGGGAGCTGTTTTTT. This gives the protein CASSPSTVNTGELFF.

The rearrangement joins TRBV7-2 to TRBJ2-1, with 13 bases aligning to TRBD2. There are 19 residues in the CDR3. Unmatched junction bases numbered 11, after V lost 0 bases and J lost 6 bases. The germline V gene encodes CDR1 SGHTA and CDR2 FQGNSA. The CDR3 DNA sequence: TGTGCCAGCAGCTTAGCGCCTCGACTAGCGGGGGGCATGGGCAATGAGCAGTTCTTC. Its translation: CASSLAPRLAGGMGNEQFF.

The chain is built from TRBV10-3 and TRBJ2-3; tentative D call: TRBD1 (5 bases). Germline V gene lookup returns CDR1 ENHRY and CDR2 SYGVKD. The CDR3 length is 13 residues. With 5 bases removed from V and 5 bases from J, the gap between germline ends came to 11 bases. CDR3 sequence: CAISPTGRDTQYF. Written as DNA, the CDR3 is TGTGCCATCAGTCCTACAGGAAGAGATACGCAGTATTTT.

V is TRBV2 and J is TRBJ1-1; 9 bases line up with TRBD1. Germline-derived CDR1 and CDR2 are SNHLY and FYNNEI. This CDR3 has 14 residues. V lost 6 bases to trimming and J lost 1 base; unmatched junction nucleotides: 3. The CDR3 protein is CASSHRGRNTEAFF. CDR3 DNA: TGTGCCAGCAGCCACAGGGGGCGGAACACTGAAGCTTTCTTT. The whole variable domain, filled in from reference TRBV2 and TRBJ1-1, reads EPEVTQTPSHQVTQMGQEVILRCVPISNHLYFYWYRQILGQKVEFLVSFYNNEISEKSEIFDDQFSVERPDGSNFTLKIRSTKLEDSAMYFCASSHRGRNTEAFFGQGTRLTVV.

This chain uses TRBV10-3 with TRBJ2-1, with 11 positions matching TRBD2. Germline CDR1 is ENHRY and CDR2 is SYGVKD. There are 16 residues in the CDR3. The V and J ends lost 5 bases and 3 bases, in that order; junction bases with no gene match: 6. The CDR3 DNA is TGTGCCATCAGTCAGACTAGCGGGGCGGACTACAATGAGCAGTTCTTC. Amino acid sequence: CAISQTSGADYNEQFF.

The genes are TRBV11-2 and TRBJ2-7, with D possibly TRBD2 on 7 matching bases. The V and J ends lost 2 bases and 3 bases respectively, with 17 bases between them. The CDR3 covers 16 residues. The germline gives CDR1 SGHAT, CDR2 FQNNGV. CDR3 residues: CASSLTGRQRGYEQYF. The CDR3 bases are TGTGCCAGCAGCTTAACAGGGAGGCAGCGGGGCTACGAGCAGTACTTC.

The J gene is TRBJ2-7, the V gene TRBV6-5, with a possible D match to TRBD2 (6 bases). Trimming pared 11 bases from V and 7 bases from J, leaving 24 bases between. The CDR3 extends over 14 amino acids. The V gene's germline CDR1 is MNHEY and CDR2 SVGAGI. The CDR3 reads CASSPGLLNGEQYF. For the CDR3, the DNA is TGTGCCTCCTCCCCGGGACTCTTGAATGGGGAGCAGTACTTC.

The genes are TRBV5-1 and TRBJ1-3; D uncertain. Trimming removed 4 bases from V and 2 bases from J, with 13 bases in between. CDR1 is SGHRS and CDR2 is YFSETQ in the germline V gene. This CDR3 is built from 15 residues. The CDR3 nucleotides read TGCGCCAGCAGCCAACTAGGCGAAACTGGAAACACCATATATTTT. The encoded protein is CASSQLGETGNTIYF.

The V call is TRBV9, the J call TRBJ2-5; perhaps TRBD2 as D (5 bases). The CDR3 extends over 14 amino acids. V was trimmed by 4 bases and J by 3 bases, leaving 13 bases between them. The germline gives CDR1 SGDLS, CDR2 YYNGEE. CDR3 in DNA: TGTGCCAGCAGCATCGGGATTCATAAAGAGACCCAGTACTTC. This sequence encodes CASSIGIHKETQYF.

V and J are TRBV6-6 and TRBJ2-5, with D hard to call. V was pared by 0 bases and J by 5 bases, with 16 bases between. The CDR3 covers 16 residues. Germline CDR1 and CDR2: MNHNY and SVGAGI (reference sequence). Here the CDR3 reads CASSYSLTMPQETQYF. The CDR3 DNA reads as TGTGCCAGCAGTTACTCCCTGACAATGCCCCAGGAGACCCAGTACTTC.

The CDR3 sequence is CASSLSAAQETQYF. CDR3 nucleotide sequence: TGTGCCAGCAGCTTATCCGCGGCCCAAGAGACCCAGTACTTC. The chain uses TRBV7-2 and TRBJ2-5, with D unclear. The length of the CDR3 is 14 residues. Trimming stripped 2 bases from V and 1 base from J, with 8 bases between. CDR1 SGHTA and CDR2 FQGNSA come from the germline V gene.

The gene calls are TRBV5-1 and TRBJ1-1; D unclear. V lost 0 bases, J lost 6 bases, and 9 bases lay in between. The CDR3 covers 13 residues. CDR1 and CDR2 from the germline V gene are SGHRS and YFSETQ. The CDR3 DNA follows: TGCGCCAGCAGCTTGGTGGACCCACCTGAAGCTTTCTTT. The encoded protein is CASSLVDPPEAFF.

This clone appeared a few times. CDR3 protein: CASTLSGGATGELFF. In DNA form, the CDR3 reads TGTGCCAGCACCCTGAGCGGGGGTGCAACCGGGGAGCTGTTTTTT. The rearrangement joins TRBV9 to TRBJ2-2; 8 bases map to TRBD2. This CDR3 region has 15 residues. CDR1 is SGDLS, CDR2 YYNGEE, per germline. Trimming cost V 6 bases and J 5 bases; bases outside gene matches: 9.

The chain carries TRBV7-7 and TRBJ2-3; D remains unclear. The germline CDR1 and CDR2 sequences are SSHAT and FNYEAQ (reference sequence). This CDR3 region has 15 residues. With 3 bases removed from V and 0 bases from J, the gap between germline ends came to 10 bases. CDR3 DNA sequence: TGTGCCAGCAGCTTTGGCAGATCTAGCACAGATACGCAGTATTTT. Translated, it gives CASSFGRSSTDTQYF.

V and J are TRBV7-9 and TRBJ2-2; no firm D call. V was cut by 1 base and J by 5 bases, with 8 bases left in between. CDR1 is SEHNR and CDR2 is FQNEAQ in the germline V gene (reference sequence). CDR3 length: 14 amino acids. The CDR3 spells CASSLDGVTGELFF. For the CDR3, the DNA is TGTGCCAGCAGCTTAGATGGGGTTACCGGGGAGCTGTTTTTT.

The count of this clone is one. In DNA, the CDR3 is TGTGCCAGCAGTAAAGGGACGTTCGTCGACGAGCAGTACTTC. It translates to CASSKGTFVDEQYF. The chain carries TRBV27 and TRBJ2-7; D may match TRBD1 or TRBD2 (5 bases each). The CDR3 runs 14 residues. Trimming pared 5 bases from V and 5 bases from J, leaving 16 bases between. The germline V gene has CDR1 MNHEY and CDR2 SMNVEV (reference sequence).